These 12 T cell receptor beta chains originate from one sample sequenced in a study of a mutant IDH1 vaccine in newly diagnosed glioma. The antigens for these receptors are not known. Sequencing used immunoSEQ multiplex PCR; TCRdb keeps in-frame clones, though not all of them. The sample shows around 100,000 clones, 75% to 90% of them seen only once. Time point specified: week 11, during vaccination. All doses held 300 ug of mutant IDH1 20-mer peptide, with topical imiquimod. Sequenced here: PBMCs, sampled from a glioma patient whose treatment included an IDH1 peptide vaccine. The receptors derive from a woman in her fifties or sixties with glioma.

The chain recombines TRBV6-1 with TRBJ1-6; D remains ambiguous. Per the germline V gene, CDR1 is MNHNS and CDR2 is SASEGT. The CDR3 has 14 residues. Deletions cut 2 bases from V and 10 bases from J, with 12 bases between. The CDR3 DNA reads as TGTGCCAGCAGTGAACTTAGTAGGTCCTCACCCCTCCACTTT. Translated, it gives CASSELSRSSPLHF.

The sample holds one count of this clone. The chain uses TRBV5-1 and TRBJ1-2; the match to TRBD1 covers 8 bases. Germline V gene data show CDR1 as SGHRS and CDR2 as YFSETQ. V gave up 4 bases and J gave up 3 bases; unmatched junction bases: 8. The CDR3 length is 15 residues. CDR3 nucleotide sequence: TGCGCCAGCAGCGGGACAGGTAACCTTGACTATGGCTACACCTTC. Translated, it gives CASSGTGNLDYGYTF.

The V call is TRBV28, the J call TRBJ1-1; no clear D gene. Germline V gene sequence: CDR1 MDHEN, CDR2 SYDVKM. Deletions cut 3 bases from V and 0 bases from J, with 11 bases between. The CDR3 loop spans 15 amino acids. CDR3 amino acids: CASSFPTELNTEAFF. The DNA of the CDR3 is TGTGCCAGCAGTTTCCCGACGGAGTTGAACACTGAAGCTTTCTTT.

The chain recombines TRBV7-9 with TRBJ2-2; D not certain. Trimming shortened V by 3 bases and J by 7 bases, and 9 bases separated the two germline ends. CDR1 and CDR2 from the germline V gene are SEHNR and FQNEAQ (reference sequence). CDR3 length: 13 residues. The CDR3 sequence is CASSFMSDGELFF. In DNA, the CDR3 is TGTGCCAGCAGCTTCATGTCCGACGGGGAGCTGTTTTTT.

The chain uses TRBV28 and TRBJ1-5, with D unclear. The ends were cut back, 9 bases at V and 4 bases at J, with 7 bases in the middle. CDR1 MDHEN and CDR2 SYDVKM come from the germline V gene. The length of the CDR3 is 11 residues. This CDR3 reads CASASNQPQHF. The CDR3 DNA reads TGTGCCAGTGCGAGTAATCAGCCCCAGCATTTT.

The V gene is TRBV30, the J gene TRBJ1-1, with unresolved D. Trimming took off 2 bases at V and 8 bases at J, with 9 bases between the two ends. CDR1 is GTSNPN, CDR2 SVGIG, per germline (reference sequence). This CDR3 region has 11 residues. The CDR3 nucleotides are TGTGCCTGGAGTAATTTAGGGGAAGCTTTCTTT. It encodes CAWSNLGEAFF.

The V and J genes are TRBV30 and TRBJ1-5; no firm D call. Deletions cut 1 base from V and 0 bases from J, with 16 bases between. Per germline, CDR1 GTSNPN and CDR2 SVGIG (reference sequence). The CDR3 extends over 17 amino acids. The CDR3 DNA follows: TGTGCCTGGAGTGCCCTGACACGCCCGTATAGCAATCAGCCCCAGCATTTT. Residues: CAWSALTRPYSNQPQHF.

With respect to this clone: The junction differs from germline at one of its ends, possibly a read error. This chain links TRBV7-8 with TRBJ1-1, with 7 bases matching TRBD1. This CDR3 comprises 15 residues. Germline loops: CDR1 SGHVS, CDR2 FQNEAQ. CDR3: CAGSDRDSVNTEAFF. The CDR3, as DNA: TGTGCCGGCAGCGATAGGGACAGCGTGAACACTGAAGCTTTCTTT.

V is TRBV5-1 and J is TRBJ2-5, with D uncertain. V lost 2 bases to trimming and J lost 1 base, with 12 bases between them. This CDR3 comprises 15 residues. The germline V gene has CDR1 SGHRS and CDR2 YFSETQ. The CDR3 loop is CASSFSLTAQETQYF. In DNA form, the CDR3 reads TGCGCCAGCAGCTTTAGCCTCACCGCCCAAGAGACCCAGTACTTC.

A single count supports this clone. V and J are TRBV15 and TRBJ2-1, with unresolved D. The V gene lost 5 bases and the J gene lost 7 bases, with 12 bases spanning the gap. The CDR3 runs to 13 residues. CDR1 and CDR2 (germline): LNHNV, YYDKDF (reference sequence). CDR3 protein: CATSHGRQNEQFF. DNA of the CDR3: TGTGCCACCAGCCACGGACGGCAAAATGAGCAGTTCTTC.

With regard to this clone: The junction does not match germline at one end; this may be a read error. Additional DNA sequences in this sample encode the identical CDR3. The chain carries TRBV5-1 and TRBJ1-3; no clear D. CDR1 and CDR2 from the germline V gene are SGHRS and YFSETQ. This CDR3 has 14 residues. CDR3: CASSLGGSGNTIYF. The DNA for the CDR3 is TGCGCCAGCAGTTTGGGCGGCTCTGGAAACACCATATATTTT.

The J gene is TRBJ2-7, the V gene TRBV6-6; 8 nucleotides match TRBD1. The trim removed 4 bases at V and 0 bases at J, leaving 5 bases unmatched. Per germline, CDR1 MNHNY and CDR2 SVGAGI (reference sequence). CDR3 length equals 15 residues. CDR3 sequence: CASSSRGPSSYEQYF. The CDR3 DNA reads as TGTGCCAGCAGTTCCAGGGGGCCGAGCTCCTACGAGCAGTACTTC.